The clone carrying this T cell receptor (beta chain) was observed a single time. Its antigen is undetermined. Naive or memory CD4+ cells were cultured 1:1 with T cell-depleted PBMCs plus CEF. This sample is part of a study of CD4 T cells in relation to SARS-CoV-2 and coronaviruses. Study summary: Median patient age was about 41 years, spanning 21 to 72 years.

Some clones are missing from TCRdb's copy, which holds only in-frame ones; the method was immunoSEQ multiplex PCR. Counted here are about 38,000 clones, about three quarters occurring once; the ten biggest clones make up about a fifth. Sequencing was carried out using memory CD4+ T cells from PBMCs, cultured in vitro. The receptor was isolated from an adult with COVID-19.

The CDR3 here is CASSTRFGSLDEQYF. The CDR3, as DNA: TGTGCCAGCAGCACACGTTTCGGGAGTCTCGACGAGCAGTACTTC. The rearrangement uses TRBV5-6 and TRBJ2-7; D perhaps matches TRBD2 (6 bases). V was trimmed by 4 bases and J by 5 bases, leaving 19 bases between them. CDR1 and CDR2 (germline): SGHDT, YYEEEE. This CDR3 is built from 15 residues. The whole variable domain, filled in from reference TRBV5-6 and TRBJ2-7, reads DAGVTQSPTHLIKTRGQQVTLRCSPKSGHDTVSWYQQALGQGPQFIFQYYEEEERQRGNFPDRFSGHQFPNYSSELNVNALLLGDSALYLCASSTRFGSLDEQYFGPGTRLTVT.